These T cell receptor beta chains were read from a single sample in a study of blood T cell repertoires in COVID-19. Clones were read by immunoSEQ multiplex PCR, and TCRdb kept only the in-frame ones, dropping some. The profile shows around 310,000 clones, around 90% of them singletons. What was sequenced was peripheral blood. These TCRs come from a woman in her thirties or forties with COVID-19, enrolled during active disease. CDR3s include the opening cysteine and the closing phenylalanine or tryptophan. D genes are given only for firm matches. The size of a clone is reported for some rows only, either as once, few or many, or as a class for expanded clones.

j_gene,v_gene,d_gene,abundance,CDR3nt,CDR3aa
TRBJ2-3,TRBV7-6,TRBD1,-,TGTGCCAGCAGCTTTTCGGGACAGGGGACCGGTGATACGCAGTATTTT,CASSFSGQGTGDTQYF
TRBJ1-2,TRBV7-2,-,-,TGTGCCAGCAGCTCCTACAGGGATAATGGCTACACCTTC,CASSSYRDNGYTF
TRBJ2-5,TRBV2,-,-,TGTGCCAGCAGTGAACGGCAGGGGAAAGAGACCCAGTACTTC,CASSERQGKETQYF
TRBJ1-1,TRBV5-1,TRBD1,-,TGCGCCAGCACCGGACAGGGACACACTGAAGCTTTCTTT,CASTGQGHTEAFF
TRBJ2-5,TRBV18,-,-,TGTGCCAGCTCACCGGGCAGATTCCAAGAGACCCAGTACTTC,CASSPGRFQETQYF
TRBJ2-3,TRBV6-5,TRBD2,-,TGTGCCAGCAGTTATAGGCGGGGGGAAGTAGATACGCAGTATTTT,CASSYRRGEVDTQYF
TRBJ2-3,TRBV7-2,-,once,TGTGCCAGCAGCTTAGCCGGGGGAAGTGGCTTGGATACGCAGTATTTT,CASSLAGGSGLDTQYF
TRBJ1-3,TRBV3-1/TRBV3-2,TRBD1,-,TGTGCCAGCAGCCAAGTAGGGACAGCGCTTTTTACCGGAAACACCATATATTTT,CASSQVGTALFTGNTIYF
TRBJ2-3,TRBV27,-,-,TGTGCCAGCGCACGGACAGATACGCAGTATTTT,CASARTDTQYF
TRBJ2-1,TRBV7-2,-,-,TGTGCCAGCAGCTTGGCAGGGCCTAACCTGGACAATGAGCAGTTCTTC,CASSLAGPNLDNEQFF
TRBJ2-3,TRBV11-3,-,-,TGTGCCAGCAGCTTACAGGGGGGCCCAGATACGCAGTATTTT,CASSLQGGPDTQYF
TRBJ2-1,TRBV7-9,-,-,TGTGCCAGCAGCTTTCCCAGGGTGAGGAATGAGCAGTTCTTC,CASSFPRVRNEQFF
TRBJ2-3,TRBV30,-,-,TGTGCCTGGACAACTATGGATACGCAGTATTTT,CAWTTMDTQYF
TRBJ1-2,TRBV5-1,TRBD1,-,TGCGCCAGCAGCCCTGGGACAGCCCCAGCTAACTATGGCTACACCTTC,CASSPGTAPANYGYTF
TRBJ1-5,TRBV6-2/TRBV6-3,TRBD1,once,TGTGCCAGCAGTCGGGCCGGGACAGGGGTGGGTCAGCCCCAGCATTTT,CASSRAGTGVGQPQHF
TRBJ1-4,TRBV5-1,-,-,TGCGCCAGCAGCTTGGAGGGAGTGGAAAAACTGTTTTTT,CASSLEGVEKLFF
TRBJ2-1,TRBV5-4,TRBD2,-,TGTGCCAGCAGCCCGACTAGCGGGAGAGTAAATGAGCAGTTCTTC,CASSPTSGRVNEQFF
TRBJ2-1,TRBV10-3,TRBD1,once,TGTGCCATTGGGACAGGGGTCACCAATGAGCAGTTCTTC,CAIGTGVTNEQFF
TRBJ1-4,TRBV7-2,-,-,TGTGCCAGCAGCTTATCTCCCCAGGGGACTAATGAAAAACTGTTTTTT,CASSLSPQGTNEKLFF
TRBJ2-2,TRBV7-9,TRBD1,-,TGTGCCAGCAGTGCCCAGGGGGTAAGGGGCACCGGGGAGCTGTTTTTT,CASSAQGVRGTGELFF
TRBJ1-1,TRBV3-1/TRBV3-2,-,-,TGTGCCAGCAGCCAATACAGAGTAAGAACCAACACTGAAGCTTTCTTT,CASSQYRVRTNTEAFF
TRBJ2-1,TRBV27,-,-,TGTGCCAGCAGTTTATCGGACAGTCTCAATGAGCAGTTCTTC,CASSLSDSLNEQFF
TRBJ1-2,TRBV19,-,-,TGTGCCAGTAGTATTGGTCCAGGGCCCTATGGCTACACCTTC,CASSIGPGPYGYTF
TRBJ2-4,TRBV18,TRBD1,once,TGTGCCAGCTCAACCCGGGACAGGGTTGACAAAAACATTCAGTACTTC,CASSTRDRVDKNIQYF
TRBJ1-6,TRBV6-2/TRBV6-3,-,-,TGTGCCAGCAGTACTACCCTGGAGGGGTCTGGCTCACCCCTCCACTTT,CASSTTLEGSGSPLHF
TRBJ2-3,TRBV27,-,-,TGTGCCAGCAGTCCTCCCGGGACTAGCACAGATACGCAGTATTTT,CASSPPGTSTDTQYF
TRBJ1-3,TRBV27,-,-,TGTGCCAGCAGTTTAGGCGGGAGCTCTGGAAACACCATATATTTT,CASSLGGSSGNTIYF
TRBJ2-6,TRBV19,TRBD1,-,TGTGCCAGTAGTATAATTGGGACAGGGGGCCCTGGGGCCAACGTCCTGACTTTC,CASSIIGTGGPGANVLTF
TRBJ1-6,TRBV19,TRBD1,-,TGTGCCAGTGGACAGGGGGGGGATAATTCACCCCTCCACTTT,CASGQGGDNSPLHF
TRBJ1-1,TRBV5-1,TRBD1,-,TGCGCCAGCAGCAACACAGGGGAAAGCACTGAAGCTTTCTTT,CASSNTGESTEAFF
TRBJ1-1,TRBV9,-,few,TGTGCCAGCAGCGTAGGGTCGGGGTTGAACACTGAAGCTTTCTTT,CASSVGSGLNTEAFF
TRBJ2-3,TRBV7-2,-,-,TGTGCCAGCACCGAGACCGGGACACCTGGTCATACGCAGTATTTT,CASTETGTPGHTQYF
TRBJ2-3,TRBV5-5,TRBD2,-,TGTGCCAGCAGATTTCGACTAGCGGGAGGCCCCACAGATACGCAGTATTTT,CASRFRLAGGPTDTQYF
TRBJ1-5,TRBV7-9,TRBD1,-,TGTGCCAGCAGCTTGGGGACAGGCTCAGTTAATCAGCCCCAGCATTTT,CASSLGTGSVNQPQHF
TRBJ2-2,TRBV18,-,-,TGTGCCAGCTCACCTCGGCAGGGGTCCCACACCGGGGAGCTGTTTTTT,CASSPRQGSHTGELFF
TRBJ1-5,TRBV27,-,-,TGTGCCAGTGCCTCGAGATCAGGGCCCCAGCATTTT,CASASRSGPQHF
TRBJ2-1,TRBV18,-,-,TGTGCCAGCTCACCATTGGCAGAAACTACCAATGAGCAGTTCTTC,CASSPLAETTNEQFF
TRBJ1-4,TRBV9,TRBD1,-,TGTGCCAGCAGCGTAGCGGGACAGGGTTTTCAAAAACTGTTTTTT,CASSVAGQGFQKLFF
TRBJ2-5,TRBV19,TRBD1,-,TGTGCCAGTAGTCCGCGGGACAGGGTATTAGAGACCCAGTACTTC,CASSPRDRVLETQYF
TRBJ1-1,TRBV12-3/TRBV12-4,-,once,TGTGCCAGCAGTTTGGAGGTGAACACTGAAGCTTTCTTT,CASSLEVNTEAFF
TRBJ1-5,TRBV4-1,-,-,TGCGCCAGCAGCCAAGAAGAGGAAAGGCAGCCCCAGCATTTT,CASSQEEERQPQHF
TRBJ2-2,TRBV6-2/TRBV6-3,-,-,TGTGCCAGCAGTTACTCACCAGGGAACACCGGGGAGCTGTTTTTT,CASSYSPGNTGELFF
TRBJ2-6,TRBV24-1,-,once,TGTGCCACCGCACCGGGTGCTGGGGCCAACGTCCTGACTTTC,CATAPGAGANVLTF
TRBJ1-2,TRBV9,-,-,TGTGCCAGCCGGGGTTTGGCTTATGGCTACACCTTC,CASRGLAYGYTF
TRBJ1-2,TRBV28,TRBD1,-,TGTGCCAGCAGTTTAGTCGGACAGGGCAGCTACACCTTC,CASSLVGQGSYTF
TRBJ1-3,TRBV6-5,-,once,TGTGCCCCTAGGACAGAAACTGCTGGAAACACCATATATTTT,CAPRTETAGNTIYF
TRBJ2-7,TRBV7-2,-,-,TGTGCCAGCAGCTTAAATCCGGCAGGGGCCGAGCAGTACTTC,CASSLNPAGAEQYF
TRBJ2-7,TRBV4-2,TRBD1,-,TGTGCCAGCAGCCAGGAACAGGGGAACGAGCAGTACTTC,CASSQEQGNEQYF
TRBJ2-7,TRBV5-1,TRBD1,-,TGCGCCAGCAGCTTGGAAGGGGGCCTTGGGGACGAGCAGTACTTC,CASSLEGGLGDEQYF
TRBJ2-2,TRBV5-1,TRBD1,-,TGCGCCAGCAGCTTCGCAGGGGGCACCGGGGAGCTGTTTTTT,CASSFAGGTGELFF
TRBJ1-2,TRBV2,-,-,TGTGCCAGCAGGAGGGACTCTAACTATGGCTACACCTTC,CASRRDSNYGYTF
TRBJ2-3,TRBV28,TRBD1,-,TGTGCCAGCAGTTTTGTCAAAGGACAGGGAACAGATACGCAGTATTTT,CASSFVKGQGTDTQYF